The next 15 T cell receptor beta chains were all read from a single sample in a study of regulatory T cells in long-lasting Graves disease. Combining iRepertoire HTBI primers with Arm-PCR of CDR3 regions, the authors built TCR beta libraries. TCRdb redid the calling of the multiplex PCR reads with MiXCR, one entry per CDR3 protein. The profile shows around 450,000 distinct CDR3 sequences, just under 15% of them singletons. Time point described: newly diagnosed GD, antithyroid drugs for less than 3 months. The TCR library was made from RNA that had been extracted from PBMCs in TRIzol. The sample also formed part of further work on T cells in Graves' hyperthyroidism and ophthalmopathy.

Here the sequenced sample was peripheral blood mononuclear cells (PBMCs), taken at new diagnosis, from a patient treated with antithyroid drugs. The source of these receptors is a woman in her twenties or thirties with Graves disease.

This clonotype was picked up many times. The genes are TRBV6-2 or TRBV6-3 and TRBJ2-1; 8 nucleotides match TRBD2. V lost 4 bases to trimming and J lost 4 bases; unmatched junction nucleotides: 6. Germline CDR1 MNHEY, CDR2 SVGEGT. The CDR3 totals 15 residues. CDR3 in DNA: TGTGCCAGCAGTTCCAGGACTAGCAGGTACAATGAGCAGTTCTTC. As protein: CASSSRTSRYNEQFF.

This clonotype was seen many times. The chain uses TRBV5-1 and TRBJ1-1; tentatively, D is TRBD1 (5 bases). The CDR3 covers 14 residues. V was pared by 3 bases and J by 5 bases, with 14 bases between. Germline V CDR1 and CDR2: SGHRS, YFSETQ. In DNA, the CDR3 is TGCGCCAGCAGCTGGACCCCGGGGGGGACTGAAGCTTTCTTT. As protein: CASSWTPGGTEAFF.

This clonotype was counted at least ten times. The CDR3 reads CASSFYRAVLGSDTQYF. The CDR3 bases are TGTGCCAGCAGTTTCTACCGAGCCGTGCTAGGATCAGATACGCAGTATTTT. The rearrangement joins TRBV28 to TRBJ2-3; D is uncertain. Trimming left V 3 bases short and J 4 bases short, with 20 bases between. Germline V gene lookup returns CDR1 MDHEN and CDR2 SYDVKM. The CDR3 extends over 17 amino acids.

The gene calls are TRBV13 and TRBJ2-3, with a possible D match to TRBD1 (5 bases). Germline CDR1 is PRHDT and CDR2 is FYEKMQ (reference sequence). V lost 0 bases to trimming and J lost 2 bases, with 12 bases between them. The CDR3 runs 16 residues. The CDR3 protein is CASSLGGAKFTDTQYF. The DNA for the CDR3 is TGTGCCAGCAGCTTAGGAGGGGCTAAATTCACAGATACGCAGTATTTT.

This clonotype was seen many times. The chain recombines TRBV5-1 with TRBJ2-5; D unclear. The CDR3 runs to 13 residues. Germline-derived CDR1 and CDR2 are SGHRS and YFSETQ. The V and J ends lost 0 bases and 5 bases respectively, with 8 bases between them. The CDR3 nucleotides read TGCGCCAGCAGCTTGGTTGGCGAGGAGACCCAGTACTTC. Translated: CASSLVGEETQYF.

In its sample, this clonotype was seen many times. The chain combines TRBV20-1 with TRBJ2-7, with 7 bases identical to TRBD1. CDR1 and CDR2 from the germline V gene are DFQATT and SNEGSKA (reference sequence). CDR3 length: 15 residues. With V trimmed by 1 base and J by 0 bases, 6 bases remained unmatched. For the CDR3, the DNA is TGCAGTGCTAGAGCGCCCCGGGACAGCTCCTACGAGCAGTACTTC. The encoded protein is CSARAPRDSSYEQYF.

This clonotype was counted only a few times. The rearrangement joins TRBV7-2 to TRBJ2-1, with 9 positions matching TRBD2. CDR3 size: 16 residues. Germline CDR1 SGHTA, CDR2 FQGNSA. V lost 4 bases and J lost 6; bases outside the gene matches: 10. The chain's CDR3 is CASSYDIAGEFNEQFF. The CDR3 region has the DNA TGTGCCAGCAGCTACGACATAGCGGGAGAATTCAATGAGCAGTTCTTC.

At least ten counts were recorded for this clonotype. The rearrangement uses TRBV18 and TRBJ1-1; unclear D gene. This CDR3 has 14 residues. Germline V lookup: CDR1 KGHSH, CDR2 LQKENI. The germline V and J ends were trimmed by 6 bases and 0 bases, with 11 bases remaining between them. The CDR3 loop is CASSPAMMNTEAFF. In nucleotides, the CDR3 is TGTGCCAGCTCCCCAGCAATGATGAACACTGAAGCTTTCTTT.

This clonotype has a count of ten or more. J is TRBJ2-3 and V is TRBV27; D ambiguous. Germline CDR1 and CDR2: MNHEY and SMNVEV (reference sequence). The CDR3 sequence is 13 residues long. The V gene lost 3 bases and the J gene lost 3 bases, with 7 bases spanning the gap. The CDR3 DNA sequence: TGTGCCAGCAGTTTGATGGGGACAGATACGCAGTATTTT. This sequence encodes CASSLMGTDTQYF.

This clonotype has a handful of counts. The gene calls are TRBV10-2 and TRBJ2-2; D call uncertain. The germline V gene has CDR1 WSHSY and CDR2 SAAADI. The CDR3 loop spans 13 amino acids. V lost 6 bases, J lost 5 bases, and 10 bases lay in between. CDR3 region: CASSLLFTGELFF. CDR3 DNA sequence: TGCGCCAGCAGCCTGCTTTTTACCGGGGAGCTGTTTTTT.

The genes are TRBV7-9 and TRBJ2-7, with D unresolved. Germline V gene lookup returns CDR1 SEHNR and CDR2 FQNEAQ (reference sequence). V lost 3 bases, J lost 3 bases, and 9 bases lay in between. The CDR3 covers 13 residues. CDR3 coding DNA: TGTGCCAGCAGCTTTAGAAACAACTACGAGCAGTACTTC. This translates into CASSFRNNYEQYF.

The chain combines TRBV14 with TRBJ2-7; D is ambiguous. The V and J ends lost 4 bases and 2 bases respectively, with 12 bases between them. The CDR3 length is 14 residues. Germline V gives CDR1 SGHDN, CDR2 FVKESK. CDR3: CASSLRESPYEQYF. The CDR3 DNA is TGTGCCAGCAGCCTAAGGGAAAGCCCCTACGAGCAGTACTTC.

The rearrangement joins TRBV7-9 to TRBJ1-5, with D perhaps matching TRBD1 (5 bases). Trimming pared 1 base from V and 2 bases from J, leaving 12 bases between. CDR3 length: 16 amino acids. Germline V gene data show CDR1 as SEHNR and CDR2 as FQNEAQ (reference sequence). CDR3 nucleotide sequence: TGTGCCAGCAGCTTAGATCCCGTGGGGGGCAATCAGCCCCAGCATTTT. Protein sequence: CASSLDPVGGNQPQHF.

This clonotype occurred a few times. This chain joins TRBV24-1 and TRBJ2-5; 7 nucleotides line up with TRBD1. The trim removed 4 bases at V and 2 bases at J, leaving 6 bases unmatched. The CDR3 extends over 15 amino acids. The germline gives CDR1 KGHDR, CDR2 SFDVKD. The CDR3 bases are TGTGCCACCAGTGACTGGACAGGATCACAAGAGACCCAGTACTTC. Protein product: CATSDWTGSQETQYF.

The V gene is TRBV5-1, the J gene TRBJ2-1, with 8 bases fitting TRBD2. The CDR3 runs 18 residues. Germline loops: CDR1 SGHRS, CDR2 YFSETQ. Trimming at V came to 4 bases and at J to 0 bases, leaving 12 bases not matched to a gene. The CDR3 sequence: CASSGGTGGRSSYNEQFF. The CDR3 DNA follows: TGCGCCAGCAGCGGCGGGACTGGCGGGAGGAGCTCCTACAATGAGCAGTTCTTC.